Following are 24 T cell receptor beta chains from one sample sequenced in a study of T-cell reconstitution after alpha-beta-depleted transplantation in children. Researchers prepared the TCRbeta library using unique molecular identifiers, the study reports. TCRdb independently ran MiXCR on the PCR reads; one entry per CDR3 protein. The sample lists almost 400,000 distinct CDR3 sequences; roughly 20% were seen once. The input for sequencing was PBMCs from the stem cell graft donor, taken from the stem cell graft. The receptors here all came from a human donor who donated a stem cell graft to a child with acute myeloid leukemia.

The CDR3 DNA reads TGTGCCAGCAGCTTTTTGGGACGGAACTATGGCTACACCTTC. Protein sequence: CASSFLGRNYGYTF. This rearrangement joins TRBV13 to TRBJ1-2, with a weak D call TRBD1 (5 bases). Germline-derived CDR1 and CDR2 are PRHDT and FYEKMQ (reference sequence). V lost 3 bases to trimming and J lost 2 bases, with 10 bases between them. The CDR3 has 14 residues.

This clonotype showed up just a few times. The DNA for the CDR3 is TGCGCCAGCAGCTCAGGGACACCTTCCTTCTACGAGCAGTACTTC. It is translated as CASSSGTPSFYEQYF. The rearrangement links TRBV5-1 to TRBJ2-7, with TRBD1 as a possible D gene (6 bases). The CDR3 loop spans 15 amino acids. The V and J ends lost 3 bases and 3 bases respectively, with 16 bases between them. Germline CDR1 and CDR2: SGHRS and YFSETQ.

This clonotype was detected only a few times. The V call is TRBV6-1, the J call TRBJ2-4, with 12 bases aligning to TRBD2. Unmatched junction bases numbered 4, after V lost 5 bases and J lost 8 bases. Germline loops: CDR1 MNHNS, CDR2 SASEGT. This CDR3 is 14 amino acids long. In nucleotides, the CDR3 is TGTGCCAGCAGTCCCCGACTAGCGGGGGACATTCAGTACTTC. Amino acid sequence: CASSPRLAGDIQYF.

This clonotype appeared many times. The V call is TRBV10-3, the J call TRBJ2-7; D is perhaps TRBD1 (5 bases). The CDR3 totals 11 residues. The V end lost 6 bases, the J end lost 2 bases, and 5 bases lay between the germline ends. Germline V CDR1 and CDR2: ENHRY, SYGVKD. This CDR3 is CAIRDTYEQYF. The CDR3 DNA follows: TGTGCCATCAGGGACACCTACGAGCAGTACTTC.

This clonotype was observed at least ten times. The V call is TRBV12-3 or TRBV12-4, the J call TRBJ1-2, with TRBD1 matching 8 bases. V shed 5 bases, J shed 3 bases, and the junction held 2 bases outside the gene matches. This CDR3 region has 13 residues. CDR3 amino acids: CASSGQGHYGYTF. The CDR3 DNA sequence: TGTGCCAGCAGTGGACAGGGCCACTATGGCTACACCTTC.

This rearrangement joins TRBV2 to TRBJ2-2; 11 nucleotides match TRBD2. Germline CDR1 is SNHLY and CDR2 is FYNNEI. The CDR3 contains 18 residues. J lost 3 bases, V lost 7 bases, and 13 bases had no gene match. CDR3 protein: CASTGGLAGGPDTGELFF. The CDR3 DNA follows: TGTGCCAGCACCGGAGGGTTAGCGGGAGGGCCCGACACCGGGGAGCTGTTTTTT.

This clonotype was found a few times. The rearrangement uses TRBV3-1 and TRBJ2-5; 15 bases match TRBD2. The V gene end was trimmed by 5 bases and the J gene end by 4 bases; junction bases not matched to a gene: 5. The CDR3 consists of 16 residues. Germline CDR1 LGHDT, CDR2 YNNKEL (reference sequence). The CDR3 DNA reads TGTGCCAGCAGCGGGCGGACTAGCGGGAGGGGAGAGACCCAGTACTTC. It codes for CASSGRTSGRGETQYF.

As to this clonotype: Because the CDR3 is missing its conserved closing phenylalanine or tryptophan, this is likely a read error. The V gene is TRBV4-3, the J gene TRBJ2-3; 13 nucleotides line up with TRBD2. The V gene end was trimmed by 1 base and the J gene end by 1 base; junction bases not matched to a gene: 5. The CDR3 has 18 amino acids. The germline CDR1 and CDR2 sequences are LGHNA and YSLEER. CDR3 protein: CASSQGLAGGWGTDTQYC. The CDR3 DNA reads TGCGCCAGCAGCCAAGGACTAGCGGGAGGATGGGGCACAGATACGCAGTATTGT.

The rearrangement links TRBV20-1 to TRBJ1-2; 8 bases match TRBD1. This CDR3 region has 14 residues. CDR1 is DFQATT, CDR2 SNEGSKA, per germline (reference sequence). The V and J ends lost 0 bases and 5 bases, in that order; junction bases with no gene match: 5. The CDR3 bases are TGCAGTGCTAGAGACAGGGGGCGAATTTATGGCTACACCTTC. Protein: CSARDRGRIYGYTF.

This chain connects TRBV5-1 to TRBJ2-5; 8 bases map to TRBD1. This CDR3 is built from 15 residues. Trimming took 5 bases from V and 7 from J; bases not matched to a gene: 13. Germline CDR1 reads SGHRS; CDR2 reads YFSETQ. CDR3 residues: CASRLQGEIEVTQYF. In nucleotides, the CDR3 is TGCGCCAGCAGGCTACAGGGGGAGATCGAGGTGACCCAGTACTTC.

The rearrangement joins TRBV28 to TRBJ2-1; 12 bases fit TRBD2. The ends lost 3 bases at V and 4 bases at J; junction bases unmatched: 10. Germline V CDR1 and CDR2: MDHEN, SYDVKM. The CDR3 consists of 18 residues. Here the CDR3 reads CASSLRHWTSGNYNEQFF. The DNA of the CDR3 is TGTGCCAGCAGTTTGAGGCATTGGACTAGCGGGAATTACAATGAGCAGTTCTTC. The complete variable domain, with remaining parts taken from reference TRBV28 and TRBJ2-1, reads DVKVTQSSRYLVKRTGEKVFLECVQDMDHENMFWYRQDPGLGLRLIYFSYDVKMKEKGDIPEGYSVSREKKERFSLILESASTNQTSMYLCASSLRHWTSGNYNEQFFGPGTRLTVL.

This rearrangement joins TRBV12-3 or TRBV12-4 to TRBJ1-5, with TRBD1 identical over 7 bases. The CDR3 consists of 13 residues. The V and J ends lost 3 bases and 5 bases, in that order; junction bases with no gene match: 1. DNA for the CDR3: TGTGCCAGCAGTTTTACAGGGGATCAGCCCCAGCATTTT. Translating it yields CASSFTGDQPQHF.

This clonotype was detected only a few times. This chain links TRBV28 with TRBJ2-7; D is unclear. From germline, CDR1 is MDHEN and CDR2 SYDVKM. The V end was cut by 4 bases, the J end by 10 bases, with 14 bases between. This CDR3 spans 12 amino acids. DNA for the CDR3: TGTGCCAGCAGTTCTACAAGCCGGGTCCAGTACTTC. Encoded protein: CASSSTSRVQYF.

This clonotype was counted a few times. The chain has TRBV29-1 and TRBJ2-5; unclear D gene. With 7 bases removed from V and 5 bases from J, the gap between germline ends came to 14 bases. In germline, CDR1 is SQVTM, CDR2 ANQGSEA. This CDR3 is built from 12 residues. For the CDR3, the DNA is TGCAGCGCAGGACCGCTGCTGGAGACCCAGTACTTC. Its translation is CSAGPLLETQYF.

This clonotype was seen more than once but under ten times. The chain carries TRBV12-3 or TRBV12-4 and TRBJ2-4, with unresolved D. V was shortened by 1 base and J by 0 bases, with 7 bases between the two germline ends. The length of the CDR3 is 15 residues. CDR3 protein: CASSLVQVAKNIQYF. In DNA form, the CDR3 reads TGTGCCAGCAGTTTAGTGCAGGTAGCCAAAAACATTCAGTACTTC.

This clonotype was observed many times. The chain employs TRBV5-6 and TRBJ2-6; D is unresolved. The CDR3 contains 15 residues. Trimming took off 6 bases at V and 1 base at J, with 11 bases between the two ends. Per the germline V gene, CDR1 is SGHDT and CDR2 is YYEEEE. As DNA, the CDR3 is TGTGCCAGCATCTTACAGCGATCTGGGGCCAACGTCCTGACTTTC. Translated: CASILQRSGANVLTF.

This clonotype came up many times. This chain joins TRBV6-6 and TRBJ2-3, with D unclear. Germline V CDR1 and CDR2: MNHNY, SVGAGI (reference sequence). The CDR3 has 13 amino acids. V was shortened by 7 bases and J by 1 base, with 9 bases between the two germline ends. CDR3: CASTTGRTDTQYF. The CDR3 DNA reads as TGTGCCAGCACAACCGGGCGCACAGATACGCAGTATTTT.

The rearrangement uses TRBV28 and TRBJ2-7, with D unresolved. Germline V CDR1 and CDR2: MDHEN, SYDVKM. V was cut by 2 bases and J by 9 bases, with 14 bases left in between. CDR3 length equals 13 residues. CDR3 sequence: CASSLGQLSPQYF. The CDR3 DNA is TGTGCCAGCAGTTTAGGGCAGCTGTCCCCGCAGTACTTC. The full variable domain, in which reference TRBV28 and TRBJ2-7 provide the parts outside the CDR3, is DVKVTQSSRYLVKRTGEKVFLECVQDMDHENMFWYRQDPGLGLRLIYFSYDVKMKEKGDIPEGYSVSREKKERFSLILESASTNQTSMYLCASSLGQLSPQYFGPGTRLTVT.

V is TRBV5-1 and J is TRBJ2-1; the D gene is possibly TRBD2 (5 bases). V was shortened by 0 bases and J by 4 bases, with 14 bases between the two germline ends. This CDR3 has 16 amino acids. Per the germline V gene, CDR1 is SGHRS and CDR2 is YFSETQ. This CDR3 is CASSLAWEFSYNEQFF. The CDR3 DNA reads as TGCGCCAGCAGCTTGGCTTGGGAGTTCTCTTACAATGAGCAGTTCTTC.

This clonotype was counted many times. The chain links TRBV12-3 or TRBV12-4 to TRBJ2-7, with D possibly TRBD1 on 5 matching bases. The CDR3 spans 13 residues. Trimming removed 6 bases at V and 3 bases at J, with 12 bases between. CDR3 sequence reads: CASSHDSFYEQYF. DNA for the CDR3: TGTGCCAGCAGCCACGACAGTTTCTACGAGCAGTACTTC.

This chain joins TRBV12-3 or TRBV12-4 and TRBJ2-1, with TRBD2 identical over 11 bases. The trim removed 7 bases at V and 7 bases at J, leaving 12 bases unmatched. This CDR3 is built from 16 residues. CDR3 sequence: CASILSGRAVFNEQFF. The CDR3 nucleotides read TGTGCCAGCATTCTTAGCGGGAGGGCCGTGTTTAATGAGCAGTTCTTC.

This clonotype was recorded a few times. The CDR3 nucleotides read TGTGCCAGCAGCCAAGACGGACAGGTGGGGCAAGAGACCCAGTACTTC. Its protein product is CASSQDGQVGQETQYF. The chain carries TRBV4-2 and TRBJ2-5; 7 bases fit TRBD1. Looked up from germline, CDR1 is LGHNA and CDR2 is YNFKEQ. With 0 bases clipped from V and 2 bases from J, the junction kept 6 bases outside the gene matches. The CDR3 runs 16 residues.

This clonotype was picked up many times. The chain employs TRBV10-3 and TRBJ2-3; 8 bases align to TRBD2. CDR1 and CDR2 from the germline V gene are ENHRY and SYGVKD. CDR3 length equals 16 residues. Losses at the gene ends were 5 bases for V and 4 bases for J; bases not matched to a gene: 11. This CDR3 reads CAISRNVQREPDTQYF. CDR3 in DNA: TGTGCCATCAGTAGGAACGTCCAGCGGGAGCCAGATACGCAGTATTTT.

The chain carries TRBV7-3 and TRBJ2-5; TRBD1 matches 10 bases. Germline lookup yields CDR1 SGHTA and CDR2 FQGTGA. The CDR3 is 15 residues long. V gave up 4 bases and J gave up 4 bases; unmatched junction bases: 6. DNA for the CDR3: TGTGCCAGCAGCTGGGGGACAGGGGAGGCAGAGACCCAGTACTTC. It encodes CASSWGTGEAETQYF.